The sequence of this T cell receptor beta chain was determined in a study of blood T cell repertoires in COVID-19 (dated by TCRdb to the early 2020s). About the investigation overall: The collaborator samples originated in the United States, Italy and Spain and spanned the acute and convalescent phases of COVID-19. The material from the prospective study consisted of cDNA or gDNA derived from T cells, B-cell-depleted T cells, or PBMCs. Subjects who had been exposed to COVID-19, were actively infected with it, or had recovered from it provided the deeply sampled blood TCRbeta repertoires that made up the dataset. The repertoires were released in a freely available public database intended as a resource for research on the immune response to SARS-CoV-2. Samples came from the ongoing ImmuneRACE study (first 160 participants) plus 1,254 subjects from 6 global collaborators. Nearly every sample came with metadata listing a de-identified subject ID, COVID-19 status, age in years and sex. Where available, HLA class I and class II types were obtained from metadata supplied by the sample provider rather than from assay-based typing.

General findings and caveats noted by the study authors: How much clinical and demographic metadata was included differed by source and by participant, and the metadata was provided uncurated.

One collaborating source in Seattle enrolled patients during active infection and followed them longitudinally through the course of disease. Each collaborating institution followed its own protocols to collect whole blood in K2EDTA tubes. For TCRbeta analysis, collaborators shipped samples as frozen whole blood, isolated PBMCs, or DNA extracted from either of those sample types. TCRbeta CDR3 regions were amplified from genomic DNA using the immunoSEQ Assay, a bias-controlled multiplex PCR. Per the original workflow: The number of nucleated cells in each sample was estimated by amplification of reference gene primers within the assay. To quantify the absolute abundance of each unique TCRbeta CDR3 rearrangement, sequence reads were collapsed and filtered. For each sample, productive Simpson clonality was calculated as the square root of Simpson's diversity index across productive rearrangements. Not all clones reach the TCRdb copy of this immuneACCESS table, which keeps in-frame sequences only. Checked studies attribute under half of the gap to unresolved V genes and leave the rest unexplained. That table furnishes V, J and clone size, whereas the DNA furnished D and trimming. In all, the sample holds about 360,000 clones, and approximately 86% of those were seen once. The ten biggest clones cover under 8.5% of the sample.

The germline V gene provides CDR1 SNHLY and CDR2 FYNNEI. The V end gives up 9 bases and the J end 1 base, leaving 17 bases in the junction not matched to a gene. The CDR3, cysteine through phenylalanine, is 18 amino acids long. The CDR3 DNA has 54 bases and is translated from base 1. A remark on this clone: This clone's antigen is unknown. Per-base qualities were not stored, and no clone one base away is much larger.

The V and J segments used are TRBV2 and TRBJ2-4; 8 bases in between match TRBD1. This TCR was recovered from a woman aged 55-70 years with COVID-19, enrolled during active disease. Sample: peripheral blood. The CDR3 is CASADRALGAFAKNIQYF. The DNA reads TGTGCCAGTGCGGACAGGGCATTAGGGGCTTTTGCCAAAAACATTCAGTACTTC.